This TCR beta chain emerged from a study of blood T cell repertoires in COVID-19 (dated by TCRdb to the early 2020s). A note on the overall study: Samples covering the acute and convalescent phases of COVID-19 were provided by collaborators in the United States, Italy and Spain. The material from the prospective study consisted of cDNA or gDNA derived from T cells, B-cell-depleted T cells, or PBMCs. Subjects who had been exposed to COVID-19, were actively infected with it, or had recovered from it provided the deeply sampled blood TCRbeta repertoires that made up the dataset. The repertoires were released in a freely available public database meant as a resource for research on the immune response to SARS-CoV-2. Samples were obtained from the ongoing ImmuneRACE study (first 160 participants) and from some 1,300 subjects provided by 6 global collaborators. The sample metadata nearly always contained a de-identified subject ID, COVID-19 status, age in years and sex. HLA class I and class II types, where available, came from metadata supplied by the sample provider rather than from assay-based typing. What the study reported, not specific to this receptor: Clinical and demographic metadata were provided uncurated, with the amount varying by source and participant.

The immunoSEQ Assay, a bias-controlled multiplex PCR, was used to amplify TCRbeta CDR3 regions from genomic DNA. Under the source paper's analysis protocol: The number of nucleated cells in each sample was estimated from the amplification of reference gene primers within the assay. To quantify the absolute abundance of each unique TCRbeta CDR3 rearrangement, sequence reads were collapsed and filtered. For each sample, productive Simpson clonality was calculated as the square root of Simpson's diversity index across productive rearrangements. TCRdb stores this immuneACCESS table with in-frame sequences only. Part of the clones is absent; in the studies checked, under half of the shortfall reflects unresolved V genes, and no reason is known for the rest. The V and J calls and clone size are taken from that table; D and trimming were inferred from the DNA. In all, the sample holds 200,000 to 300,000 clones, and less than 90% of those were seen once. Approximately 6.2% of the sample is in the top ten clones.

Of note for this clone: Its specific antigen is unknown. No base qualities exist here, and no much larger clone lies one base off it.

Whole blood was collected in K2EDTA tubes by collaborating institutions according to the institutions' own protocols. For TCRbeta analysis, collaborators shipped samples in one of three forms: frozen whole blood, isolated PBMCs, or DNA extracted from either of those sample types. Germline trimming: 6 bases from V, 4 bases from J; junction bases outside gene matches: 10. The CDR3 contains 15 residues, cysteine and phenylalanine counted. Here the CDR3 DNA is all that survives: 45 bases in frame from base 1. The CDR1 and CDR2 encoded by the germline V gene are SQVTM and ANQGSEA. The clonotype comes from a man between 60 and 75 years old with acute or convalescent COVID-19. The V gene is TRBV29-1 and the J gene is TRBJ2-1; 9 of the junction bases match TRBD2. Sequencing was carried out using peripheral blood. The CDR3 region: CSVGLATKLYNEQFF. The bases are TGCAGCGTCGGACTAGCGACTAAACTTTACAATGAGCAGTTCTTC.